This T cell receptor (beta chain) was documented in a study of T cells in Graves' hyperthyroidism and ophthalmopathy. V lost 0 bases and J 9 bases, leaving 6 bases between the germline ends. The CDR3 is made up of 12 amino acids. Germline CDR1 reads GTSNPN; CDR2 reads SVGIG (reference sequence). This clonotype was detected ten times or more. The antigen remains unidentified. Findings and caveats of the study: Blood held most thyroid clonotypes expanded above 0.001 frequency.

Across 18 months, stable Graves' hyperthyroidism was marked by no progression to ophthalmopathy. Investigators excluded patients with uncontrolled infection, other autoimmune disease, pregnancy or lactation. Every diagnosis used clinical symptoms, serum thyroxine and TRAb, thyroid ultrasound and orbital computed tomography. RNA transcripts provided the source from which TCR beta CDR3 regions were amplified. The HTBI primer set served for first-round RT-PCR of the TCR CDR3. Using its own MiXCR run on the multiplex PCR reads, TCRdb lists one record per CDR3 protein. Of about 560,000 distinct CDR3 sequences in the sample, 16% were seen once.

The rearrangement links TRBV30 to TRBJ1-6; the D is unclear. This receptor was taken from a woman younger than 30 with Graves' hyperthyroidism. The source material was blood. CDR3 region: CAWSVKASPLHF. CDR3 bases: TGTGCCTGGAGTGTAAAGGCTTCACCCCTCCACTTT.